This T cell receptor (beta chain) was documented in a study of metastatic and nonmetastatic thyroid tumors. The overall study: Comparison of repertoires was carried out across blood and tumor or nodule tissue from malignant and benign thyroid patients.

The CDR3 length is 15 residues. Germline assignment: CDR1 MNHNS and CDR2 SASEGT. V shed 3 bases and J shed 5 bases, with 15 bases lying between them. TCRdb reanalyzed the PCR reads with MiXCR. The top ten clones hold 4.4% of a sample with 20,000 to 25,000 clones, 20% to 25% of them seen once. Study-wide points: Reported TCR beta diversity, measured in blood and tumor, was significantly higher for malignant thyroid tumors than for benign nodules.

Thyroid surgery took place with no prior treatment in any patient. This clone is classed as medium-sized. Its antigen is still unknown. Sequencing used adjacent normal tissue. The rearrangement uses TRBV6-1 and TRBJ2-3; D unclear. This clonotype was sampled from a female donor with papillary thyroid cancer or a benign thyroid nodule (not recorded which). Some clones in this sample may be carry-over from other donors' samples. The CDR3 protein is CASSESLSHGDTQYF. In DNA form, the CDR3 reads TGTGCCAGCAGTGAGTCCCTTTCTCACGGAGATACGCAGTATTTT.